One sample yielded the 18 T cell receptor beta chains listed below, sequenced in a study of blood T cells in healthy people across ages. It was with a sample-barcoded 5' primer and a J-beta primer mix that a second PCR of roughly 7 to 12 cycles was run. TCRdb re-derived calls from the 5' RACE reads in MiXCR, one entry per CDR3 protein. The sample shows about 780,000 distinct CDR3 sequences, around 24% of them seen only once. The same sample was also studied in work on T cells of mothers and their children.

The sample taken for sequencing was blood. Every receptor here comes from a boy aged 5-17 years in good health.

In its sample, this clonotype was seen a few times. The chain recombines TRBV20-1 with TRBJ2-3; 9 bases align to TRBD2. The germline V gene has CDR1 DFQATT and CDR2 SNEGSKA (reference sequence). This CDR3 is 14 amino acids long. V dropped 6 bases and J dropped 6; count of bases not matched to a gene: 10. The CDR3: CSAGVAGEGDTQYF. CDR3 in DNA: TGCAGTGCCGGCGTAGCGGGGGAAGGGGATACGCAGTATTTT.

V is TRBV5-1 and J is TRBJ2-1; D may match TRBD1 or TRBD2 (5 bases each). The germline V gene encodes CDR1 SGHRS and CDR2 YFSETQ. Trimming took 4 bases from V and 4 from J, leaving 21 bases between them. The CDR3 extends over 17 amino acids. CDR3 DNA sequence: TGCGCCAGCAGCCCGAGGGTAAGCTTAGGGGATTACAATGAGCAGTTCTTC. Translating gives CASSPRVSLGDYNEQFF. Together with reference TRBV5-1 and TRBJ2-1, the CDR3 gives the full variable domain: KAGVTQTPRYLIKTRGQQVTLSCSPISGHRSVSWYQQTPGQGLQFLFEYFSETQRNKGNFPGRFSGRQFSNSRSEMNVSTLELGDSALYLCASSPRVSLGDYNEQFFGPGTRLTVL.

The V call is TRBV7-9, the J call TRBJ2-6; D not certain. The ends were cut back, 5 bases at V and 2 bases at J, with 16 bases in the middle. CDR1 SEHNR and CDR2 FQNEAQ come from the germline V gene (reference sequence). This CDR3 is 17 amino acids long. The CDR3 spells CASSPRALRPGANVLTF. The CDR3 coding sequence is TGTGCCAGCAGCCCCCGGGCTCTCCGACCTGGGGCCAACGTCCTGACTTTC.

The rearrangement joins TRBV6-6 to TRBJ2-7; no clear D gene. From germline, CDR1 is MNHNY and CDR2 SVGAGI (reference sequence). CDR3 length: 15 residues. V was shortened by 6 bases and J by 3 bases, with 18 bases between the two germline ends. The CDR3 bases are TGTGCCAGCAGAAAAAGCGTGACGGAAGGCTACGAGCAGTACTTC. Translating it yields CASRKSVTEGYEQYF.

This clonotype has a handful of counts. The V gene is TRBV11-2, the J gene TRBJ1-2; D is uncertain. Germline CDR1 is SGHAT and CDR2 is FQNNGV. The germline V and J ends were trimmed by 3 bases and 12 bases, with 14 bases remaining between them. The CDR3 runs 12 residues. CDR3 nucleotides: TGTGCCAGCAGCTTCGGGCCAGTCGGAAACACCTTC. This translates into CASSFGPVGNTF. The full variable domain, rest sourced from reference TRBV11-2 and TRBJ1-2, is EAGVAQSPRYKIIEKRQSVAFWCNPISGHATLYWYQQILGQGPKLLIQFQNNGVVDDSQLPKDRFSAERLKGVDSTLKIQPAKLEDSAVYLCASSFGPVGNTFGSGTRLTVV.

This clonotype occurred a few times. The rearrangement links TRBV7-3 to TRBJ1-2; 11 positions agree with TRBD1. V was pared by 5 bases and J by 7 bases, with 6 bases of the junction left unmatched. The CDR3 runs to 14 residues. The V gene's germline CDR1 is SGHTA and CDR2 FQGTGA. Written as DNA, the CDR3 is TGTGCCAGCAGCATCGGGACAGGGGGAACTGGCTACACCTTC. This sequence encodes CASSIGTGGTGYTF.

The genes are TRBV10-1 and TRBJ2-1; tentatively, D is TRBD1 or TRBD2 (5 bases each). TRBJ2-5 matches the DNA end more closely, so the J call is doubtful. Germline CDR1 reads WNHNN; CDR2 reads SYGVQD (reference sequence). The CDR3 totals 13 residues. Here the CDR3 reads CASSWDGQETQYF. The CDR3, as DNA: TGCGCCAGCAGCTGGGACGGCCAAGAGACCCAGTACTTC.

There are many counts of this clonotype. This chain links TRBV21-1 with TRBJ2-7. TRBV21-1 is assigned pseudogene status. The CDR3 contains 15 residues. DNA for the CDR3: TGTGCCAGCAGCAAAGACAAGGGTCGCTCCTACGAGCAGTACTTC. Its protein is CASSKDKGRSYEQYF.

V usage is TRBV2 and J usage is TRBJ1-1; D unresolved. V was clipped by 6 bases and J by 0 bases, with 8 bases between them. The CDR3 sequence is 13 residues long. Germline V gene sequence: CDR1 SNHLY, CDR2 FYNNEI. The CDR3 sequence is CASSQRMNTEAFF. The CDR3, as DNA: TGTGCCAGCAGCCAGCGGATGAACACTGAAGCTTTCTTT.

The table lists this clonotype with a few counts. This chain links TRBV9 with TRBJ2-5, with D perhaps TRBD2 (7 bases). The end of the DNA aligns better with TRBJ2-1, so the J call may be wrong. This CDR3 spans 16 amino acids. CDR1 SGDLS and CDR2 YYNGEE come from the germline V gene. The DNA for the CDR3 is TGTGCCAGCAGCGGAACGCGGGGGCCCCCGATCCATGAGCAGTTCTTC. Translation: CASSGTRGPPIHEQFF.

The chain recombines TRBV12-3 or TRBV12-4 with TRBJ1-5, with TRBD1 identical over 8 bases. This CDR3 has 14 amino acids. J was trimmed by 5 bases and V by 7 bases; bases with no gene match: 7. In nucleotides, the CDR3 is TGTGCCAGCACAACAGGGGGGAAGGATCAGCCCCAGCATTTT. It specifies CASTTGGKDQPQHF.

The chain is built from TRBV10-1 and TRBJ2-7; 13 nucleotides match TRBD2. CDR3 size: 17 residues. V was pared by 3 bases and J by 3 bases, with 8 bases of the junction left unmatched. Germline V lookup: CDR1 WNHNN, CDR2 SYGVQD (reference sequence). The CDR3 region has the DNA TGCGCCAGCAGTGAAGACTTGGGACTAGCGGGGTTCTACGAGCAGTACTTC. Translation: CASSEDLGLAGFYEQYF.

The chain combines TRBV7-2 with TRBJ1-4, with D hard to call. Trimming pared 5 bases from V and 10 bases from J, leaving 11 bases between. The CDR3 has 12 amino acids. Germline CDR1 is SGHTA and CDR2 is FQGNSA. The CDR3 DNA sequence: TGTGCCAGCAGCCCCCCAATTGGAAAACTGTTTTTT. Translation gives CASSPPIGKLFF.

In this sample, this clonotype turned up a few times. The chain is built from TRBV19 and TRBJ2-5; D possibly corresponds to TRBD1 (5 bases). The CDR3 has 13 amino acids. V was pared by 9 bases and J by 1 base, with 12 bases between. The germline gives CDR1 LNHDA, CDR2 SQIVND (reference sequence). Here the CDR3 reads CARRQPPQETQYF. The CDR3 nucleotides read TGTGCCAGGAGACAGCCTCCCCAAGAGACCCAGTACTTC.

On this clonotype itself: Its ends do not fully match the called genes, so a read error is possible. The chain is built from TRBV7-9 and TRBJ2-1; 12 bases align to TRBD2. CDR3 length: 16 amino acids. Germline V gene data show CDR1 as SEHNR and CDR2 as FQNEAQ (reference sequence). The DNA for the CDR3 is TGTGCCAGCAGCCCGCCTAGCGGGGGGGCGTTCAATGGGCAGTTCTTC. Translating gives CASSPPSGGAFNGQFF.

The chain carries TRBV11-2 and TRBJ2-5, with 8 positions matching TRBD2. The J call may be in error: the DNA end matches TRBJ2-1 better. The CDR3 is made up of 16 amino acids. CDR1 is SGHAT and CDR2 is FQNNGV in the germline V gene. The CDR3 is CASSGKAGGPYNEQFF. The CDR3 nucleotides are TGTGCCAGCAGCGGTAAGGCGGGGGGACCTTACAATGAGCAGTTCTTC.

J is TRBJ2-5 and V is TRBV7-2; D ambiguous. V was shortened by 2 bases and J by 4 bases, with 11 bases between the two germline ends. The CDR3 is 14 residues long. From germline, CDR1 is SGHTA and CDR2 FQGNSA. CDR3 amino acids: CASSLNSARETQYF. As DNA, the CDR3 is TGTGCCAGCAGCTTAAACAGCGCCCGAGAGACCCAGTACTTC.

With regard to this clonotype: Mismatch with germline at one junction end may stem from a read error. The rearrangement links TRBV27 to TRBJ2-1; 9 nucleotides match TRBD1. Germline CDR1 reads MNHEY; CDR2 reads SMNVEV (reference sequence). The CDR3 extends over 14 amino acids. DNA for the CDR3: TGTGCCTGCAGTTTGCGACAGGGGGGCAATGAGCAGTTCTTC. Protein sequence: CACSLRQGGNEQFF.